This TCR beta chain originates from a study of response to subunit inactivated influenza vaccine. Regarding the study as a whole: Authors suggested that a seasonal influenza vaccination recruits few new T cells each time.

A note on this clonotype: The antigen remains undetermined.

TCRdb passed the RT-PCR reads through MiXCR, listing each CDR3 protein once. The top ten clones hold approximately 2% of a sample with hundreds of thousands of distinct CDR3 sequences, roughly 27% of them seen once. This CDR3 has 15 residues. Germline values: CDR1 SGHTA, CDR2 FQGNSA. V gave up 5 bases and J gave up 10 bases; unmatched junction bases: 14. The TCR sequence derives from a man aged 50 to 59 who received an inactivated influenza vaccine. This chain links TRBV7-2 with TRBJ2-3; 8 nucleotides align to TRBD1. The sample was CD4+ T cells sorted from PBMCs, taken around 5 days after vaccination. CDR3 protein: CASSPGQGPPMAQYF. The CDR3 DNA reads TGTGCCAGCAGCCCCGGACAGGGTCCTCCCATGGCGCAGTATTTT.